This passage covers 15 T cell receptor beta chains from one sample sequenced in a study of tumor and adjacent non-tumor tissue in lung cancer. This sample's RNA came from whole unsorted tissue. Distant lung tissue was collected more than 3 cm away from the tumor edge. A modified ARM-PCR protocol with three rounds of nested PCR amplified TCRbeta. TCRdb called the multiplex PCR reads again in MiXCR, with one record for every CDR3 protein. Among some 95,000 distinct CDR3 sequences listed, 80% were seen once. The sample consisted of distant non-tumor lung tissue. The receptors derive from a man aged 55 to 70 with small cell lung cancer.

This chain uses TRBV7-9 with TRBJ2-1, with D tentatively TRBD2 (6 bases). V was pared by 3 bases and J by 3 bases, with 12 bases between. Germline V CDR1 and CDR2: SEHNR, FQNEAQ (reference sequence). The CDR3 is 15 amino acids. For the CDR3, the DNA is TGTGCCAGCAGCTTGGCTAGCGCCTTCTACAATGAGCAGTTCTTC. Encoded protein: CASSLASAFYNEQFF.

Concerning this clonotype itself: A much larger clone is a single base away; this may be a read error. The chain couples TRBV9 to TRBJ2-3, with D perhaps matching TRBD2 (5 bases). This CDR3 spans 12 amino acids. Germline CDR1 reads SGDLS; CDR2 reads YYNGEE. This CDR3 reads CASSATLDTRYF. The CDR3 coding sequence is TGTGCCAGCAGCGCCACACTAGATACGCGGTATTTT.

As regards this clonotype: Here the CDR3 omits its conserved ending phenylalanine or tryptophan, so a read error is the likely source. The V and J genes are TRBV5-6 and TRBJ2-7; tentatively, D is TRBD1 (5 bases). Germline assignment: CDR1 SGHDT and CDR2 YYEEEE. Trimming removed 1 base at V and 10 bases at J, with 18 bases between. The CDR3 is 14 amino acids. The CDR3 bases are TGTGCCAGCAGCTTGAGGCAGGGCAATCCCGAACAGTACCTC. Translated, it gives CASSLRQGNPEQYL.

Notes on this clonotype: Being one base from a much bigger clone, this may be a read error. This chain links TRBV18 with TRBJ2-7; D is unclear. CDR1 and CDR2 (germline): KGHSH, LQKENI. CDR3 length: 14 amino acids. For the CDR3, the DNA is TGTGCCAGCTCCTTCTCGGCAGACTCCTACGAGCAGCACGTC. Its protein product is CASSFSADSYEQHV.

As for this clonotype: A much larger clone is a single base away; this may be a read error. The final CDR3 position lacks the conserved phenylalanine or tryptophan, pointing to a likely read error. The chain combines TRBV30 with TRBJ2-7; D may be TRBD2 (6 bases). Deletions cut 0 bases from V and 7 bases from J, with 16 bases between. Germline CDR1 GTSNPN, CDR2 SVGIG (reference sequence). This CDR3 has 14 residues. The DNA for the CDR3 is TGTGCCTGGAGTGTATGGGGCAGGGCGGGGGAGCAGTACATC. It specifies CAWSVWGRAGEQYI.

About this clonotype: This clone may be a read error of a much larger clone one base away. The genes are TRBV11-2 and TRBJ2-5, with D unresolved. V lost 4 bases to trimming and J lost 3 bases, with 9 bases between them. Germline V gene lookup returns CDR1 SGHAT and CDR2 FQNNGV. CDR3 length equals 13 residues. The CDR3 region is CASSSAWEETQYF. DNA for the CDR3: TGTGCCAGCAGCTCTGCATGGGAAGAGACCCAGTACTTC.

Turning to this clonotype: Compared with germline, one end of the junction differs, possibly owing to a read error. The rearrangement links TRBV7-3 to TRBJ2-3, with D possibly TRBD2 on 5 matching bases. Germline loops: CDR1 SGHTA, CDR2 FQGTGA. CDR3 size: 15 residues. The CDR3 DNA is TGTGCAAGCAGCCCGGACTCGGTGGGGACAGATACGCAGTATTTT. Amino acid sequence: CASSPDSVGTDTQYF.

Points on this clonotype: A read error may account for a junction end that differs from germline. This chain uses TRBV29-1 with TRBJ2-3, with a tentative D call TRBD2 (5 bases). Germline values: CDR1 SQVTM, CDR2 ANQGSEA. The CDR3 is 16 amino acids. The CDR3 region is CIVEDRYGVLFDTQYF. CDR3 DNA: TGCATCGTTGAAGATCGGTACGGGGTTCTTTTTGATACGCAATATTTT.

The V call is TRBV5-6, the J call TRBJ1-1; D is ambiguous. CDR3 length equals 16 residues. The V gene lost 0 bases and the J gene lost 1 base, with 13 bases spanning the gap. Germline values: CDR1 SGHDT, CDR2 YYEEEE. The CDR3 nucleotides read TGTGCCAGCAGCTTGGCCTCCGGAATAGAGAACACTGAAGCTTTCTTT. Its translation is CASSLASGIENTEAFF.

About this clonotype itself: The germline gene is not matched at one end of the junction; a read error may be the cause. The rearrangement uses TRBV11-2 and TRBJ2-1; a weak D match, TRBD2 (5 bases). CDR1 is SGHAT and CDR2 is FQNNGV in the germline V gene. This CDR3 spans 16 amino acids. The CDR3 nucleotides read TGTGCAAGCAGCTTAATCGGGAAGGGCTCGTACAATGAGCAGTTCTTC. It codes for CASSLIGKGSYNEQFF.

Comment on this clonotype: At one end the junction does not follow the germline gene, possibly because of a read error. The rearrangement links TRBV4-1 to TRBJ2-7; D ambiguous. Germline-derived CDR1 and CDR2 are MGHRA and YSYEKL. The CDR3 spans 12 residues. The CDR3 loop is CASSQVGNERYF. CDR3 DNA: TGCGCCAGCAGCCAAGTGGGTAATGAGCGGTACTTC.

For this clonotype: One junction end disagrees with the germline gene, perhaps due to a read error. The chain uses TRBV11-2 and TRBJ2-7, with D maybe TRBD2 (6 bases). Germline V lookup: CDR1 SGHAT, CDR2 FQNNGV. The CDR3 is 13 amino acids. The CDR3 here is CASSSEYGGEQYF. The CDR3 nucleotides are TGTGCTAGCAGCTCAGAGTACGGGGGAGAACAGTACTTC.

The sample holds a few counts of this clonotype. A much larger clone sits a single nucleotide away, making a read error possible. The V and J genes are TRBV6-5 and TRBJ2-2; tentative D call: TRBD1 (6 bases). Germline CDR1 and CDR2: MNHEY and SVGAGI. This CDR3 region has 14 residues. The CDR3 DNA follows: TGTGTCAGCCAGAGGGGGAGAGGAACCGGGGAGCTGTTTTTT. Translating gives CVSQRGRGTGELFF.

To note about this clonotype: The CDR3 does not end in the conserved phenylalanine or tryptophan, so this is likely a read error. The genes are TRBV5-6 and TRBJ1-1; 7 bases match TRBD1. In germline, CDR1 is SGHDT, CDR2 YYEEEE. This CDR3 contains 16 residues. CDR3 bases: TGTTCCAGCAGCTTGGCCTCCGGGACAGCGAACATTGAAGCTTTCTCT. Protein: CSSSLASGTANIEAFS.

Comments on this clonotype: Germline is not matched at one junction end, which may reflect a read error. The chain uses TRBV7-9 and TRBJ2-5; maybe TRBD1 (6 bases). This CDR3 contains 14 residues. Germline-derived CDR1 and CDR2 are SEHNR and FQNEAQ (reference sequence). The CDR3 protein is CASGYSTGLETQYF. The CDR3 DNA sequence: TGTGCCAGCGGCTACTCCACAGGGCTCGAGACCCAATACTTC. Drawing the rest from reference TRBV7-9 and TRBJ2-5, the complete variable domain is DTGVSQNPRHKITKRGQNVTFRCDPISEHNRLYWYRQTLGQGPEFLTYFQNEAQLEKSRLLSDRFSAERPKGSFSTLEIQRTEQGDSAMYLCASGYSTGLETQYFGPGTRLLVL.